This TCR beta chain was sequenced in a study of patients and donors after allogeneic stem cell transplantation. TCRdb fed the RT-PCR reads into MiXCR, producing one record per CDR3 protein. The sample shows roughly 880,000 distinct CDR3 sequences, more than 15% of them seen only once. This clonotype was observed a handful of times. The sequenced sample was blood, either unsorted or a sorted T cell fraction (not recorded which). The receptor comes from a human donor who was either an allogeneic HSCT recipient or a stem cell or donor lymphocyte infusion donor (not recorded which). It is not recorded whose cells these are; they may come from a transplant donor.

The DNA for the CDR3 is TGTGCCAGCAGCTCGGGACTGGGGGGACTTGAAGCTTTCTTT. Translating it yields CASSSGLGGLEAFF. The chain recombines TRBV5-8 with TRBJ1-1; D is possibly TRBD1 (5 bases). CDR3 length: 14 amino acids. V lost 3 bases and J 7 bases, leaving 16 bases between the germline ends. From germline, CDR1 is SGHTS and CDR2 YDEGEE.